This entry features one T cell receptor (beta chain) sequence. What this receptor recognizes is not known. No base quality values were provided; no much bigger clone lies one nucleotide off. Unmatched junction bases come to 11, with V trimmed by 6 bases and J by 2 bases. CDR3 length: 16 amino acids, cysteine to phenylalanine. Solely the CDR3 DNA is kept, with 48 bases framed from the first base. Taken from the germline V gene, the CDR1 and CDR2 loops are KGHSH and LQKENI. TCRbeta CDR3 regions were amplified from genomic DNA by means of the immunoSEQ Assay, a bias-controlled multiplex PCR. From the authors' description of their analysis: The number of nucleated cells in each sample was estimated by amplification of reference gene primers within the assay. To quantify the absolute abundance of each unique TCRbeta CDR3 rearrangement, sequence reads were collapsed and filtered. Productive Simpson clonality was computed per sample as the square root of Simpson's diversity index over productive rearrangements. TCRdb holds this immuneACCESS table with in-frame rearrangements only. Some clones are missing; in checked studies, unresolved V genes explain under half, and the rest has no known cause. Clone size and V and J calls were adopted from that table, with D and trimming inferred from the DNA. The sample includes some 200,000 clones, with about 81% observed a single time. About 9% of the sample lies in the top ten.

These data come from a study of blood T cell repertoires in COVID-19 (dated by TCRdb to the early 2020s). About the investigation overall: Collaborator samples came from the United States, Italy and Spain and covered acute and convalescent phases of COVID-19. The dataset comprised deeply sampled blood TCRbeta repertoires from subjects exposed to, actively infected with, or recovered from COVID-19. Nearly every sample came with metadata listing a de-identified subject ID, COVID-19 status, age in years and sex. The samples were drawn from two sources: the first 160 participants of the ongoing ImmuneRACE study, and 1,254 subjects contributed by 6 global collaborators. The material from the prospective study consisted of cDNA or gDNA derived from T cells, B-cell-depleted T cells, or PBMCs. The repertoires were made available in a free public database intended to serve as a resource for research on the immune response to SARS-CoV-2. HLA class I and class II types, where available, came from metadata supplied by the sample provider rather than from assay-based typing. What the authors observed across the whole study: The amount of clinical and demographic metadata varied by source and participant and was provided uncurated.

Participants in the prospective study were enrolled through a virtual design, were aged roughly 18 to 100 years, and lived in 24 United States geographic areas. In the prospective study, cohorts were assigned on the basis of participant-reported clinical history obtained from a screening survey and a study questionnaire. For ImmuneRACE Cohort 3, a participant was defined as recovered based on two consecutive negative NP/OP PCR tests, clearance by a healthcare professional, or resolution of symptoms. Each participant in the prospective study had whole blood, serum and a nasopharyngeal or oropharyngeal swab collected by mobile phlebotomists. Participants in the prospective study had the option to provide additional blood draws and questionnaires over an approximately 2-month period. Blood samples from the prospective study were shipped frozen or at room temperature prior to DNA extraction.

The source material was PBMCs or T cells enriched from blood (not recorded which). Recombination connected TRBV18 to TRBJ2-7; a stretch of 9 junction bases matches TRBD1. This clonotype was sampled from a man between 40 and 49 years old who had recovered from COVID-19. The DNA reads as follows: TGTGCCAGCTCCGTAGGCCGGGGACAGGGTACCTACGAGCAGTACTTC. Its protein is CASSVGRGQGTYEQYF.